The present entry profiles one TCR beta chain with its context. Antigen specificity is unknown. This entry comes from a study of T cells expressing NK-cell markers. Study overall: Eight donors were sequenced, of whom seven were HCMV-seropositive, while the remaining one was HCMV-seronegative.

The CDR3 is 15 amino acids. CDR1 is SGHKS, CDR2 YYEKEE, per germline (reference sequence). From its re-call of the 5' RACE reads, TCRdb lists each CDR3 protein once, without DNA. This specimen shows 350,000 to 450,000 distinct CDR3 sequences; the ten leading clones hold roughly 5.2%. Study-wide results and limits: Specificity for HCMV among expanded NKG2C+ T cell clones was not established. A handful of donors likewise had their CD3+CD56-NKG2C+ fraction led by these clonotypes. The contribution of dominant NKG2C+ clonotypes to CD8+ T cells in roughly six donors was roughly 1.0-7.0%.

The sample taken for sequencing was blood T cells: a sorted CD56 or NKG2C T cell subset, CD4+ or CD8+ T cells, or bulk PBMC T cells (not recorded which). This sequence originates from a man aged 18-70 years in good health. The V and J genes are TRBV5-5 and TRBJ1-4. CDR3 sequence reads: CASSSDGSTNEKLFF.